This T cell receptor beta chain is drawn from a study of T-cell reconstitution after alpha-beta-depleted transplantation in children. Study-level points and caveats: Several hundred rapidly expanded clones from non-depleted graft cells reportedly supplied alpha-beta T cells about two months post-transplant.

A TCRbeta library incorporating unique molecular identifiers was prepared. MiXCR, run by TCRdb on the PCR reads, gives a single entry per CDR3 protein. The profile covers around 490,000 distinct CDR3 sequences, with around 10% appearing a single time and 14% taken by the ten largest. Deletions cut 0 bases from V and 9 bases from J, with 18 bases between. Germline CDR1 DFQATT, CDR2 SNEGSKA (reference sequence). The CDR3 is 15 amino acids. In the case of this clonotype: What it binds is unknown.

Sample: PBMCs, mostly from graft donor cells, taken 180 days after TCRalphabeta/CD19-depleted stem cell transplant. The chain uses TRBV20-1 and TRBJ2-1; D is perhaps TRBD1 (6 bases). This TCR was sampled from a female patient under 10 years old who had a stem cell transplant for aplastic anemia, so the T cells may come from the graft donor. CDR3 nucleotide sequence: TGCAGTGCTAGAGACCGTCCCGGGACAAAGGGTGAGCAGTTCTTC. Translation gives CSARDRPGTKGEQFF.